Listed below are T cell receptor beta chains from one sample, sequenced in a study of PD-L1 blockade in urothelial cancer. TCRdb keeps only in-frame clones here, not all; method: immunoSEQ multiplex PCR. Altogether tens of thousands of clones are present, roughly 87% being singletons, with the ten largest covering over 7.5%. Sequenced material: PBMCs, taken around atezolizumab (anti-PD-L1) treatment. These TCRs come from a man between 65 and 85 years old with urothelial cancer. Each CDR3 is given with its conserved first and last residue. A D gene is named only where the DNA matches it firmly. Clone size appears in some rows only: once, few, many, or a class for an expanded clone.

v_gene: TRBV6-1
j_gene: TRBJ1-2
d_gene: TRBD1
abundance: NA
CDR3nt: TGTGCCAGCTCGAATTCCGGGACAGGGAATGGCTACACCTTC
CDR3aa: CASSNSGTGNGYTF

v_gene: TRBV30
j_gene: TRBJ2-2
d_gene: NA
abundance: many
CDR3nt: TGTGCCTGGAAGGTCAGGGCTCCGAACACCGGGGAGCTGTTTTTT
CDR3aa: CAWKVRAPNTGELFF

v_gene: TRBV19
j_gene: TRBJ1-2
d_gene: TRBD1
abundance: once
CDR3nt: TGTGCCAGTAGTGTCCCCGACAGGGGGGGTTATGGCTACACCTTC
CDR3aa: CASSVPDRGGYGYTF

v_gene: TRBV2
j_gene: TRBJ2-7
d_gene: TRBD1
abundance: NA
CDR3nt: TGTGCCAGTAACCGGGACAGGGGTTCCTACGAGCAGTACTTC
CDR3aa: CASNRDRGSYEQYF

v_gene: TRBV13
j_gene: TRBJ1-1
d_gene: TRBD1
abundance: NA
CDR3nt: TGTGCCAGCAGTGAAGGGACAGGGGCCGGTACGGCTTTCTTT
CDR3aa: CASSEGTGAGTAFF

v_gene: TRBV2
j_gene: TRBJ1-2
d_gene: TRBD1
abundance: NA
CDR3nt: TGTGCCAGCAGTGAAGCCCGACAGGGGTATGGCTACACCTTC
CDR3aa: CASSEARQGYGYTF

v_gene: TRBV5-4
j_gene: TRBJ1-2
d_gene: TRBD1
abundance: few
CDR3nt: TGTGCCAGCAGCTGGGGAGAAGGGGGCTACGGCTACACCTTC
CDR3aa: CASSWGEGGYGYTF

v_gene: TRBV9
j_gene: TRBJ2-3
d_gene: TRBD2
abundance: NA
CDR3nt: TGTGCCAGCAGCTTGAAGGGAAATAGCGGGAGCACAGATACGCAGTATTTT
CDR3aa: CASSLKGNSGSTDTQYF

v_gene: TRBV6-1
j_gene: TRBJ1-1
d_gene: TRBD1
abundance: NA
CDR3nt: TGTGCCAGCGTCCCGGGACAGGGCGGGACTGAAGCTTTCTTT
CDR3aa: CASVPGQGGTEAFF

v_gene: TRBV2
j_gene: TRBJ2-5
d_gene: TRBD1
abundance: NA
CDR3nt: TGTGCCAGCAGTCTCAGGGGGCGGGAGACCCAGTACTTC
CDR3aa: CASSLRGRETQYF

v_gene: TRBV27
j_gene: TRBJ1-3
d_gene: TRBD1
abundance: NA
CDR3nt: TGTGCCAGCAGACCAGGGGGCTTGGGAAACACCATATATTTT
CDR3aa: CASRPGGLGNTIYF

v_gene: TRBV19
j_gene: TRBJ2-1
d_gene: NA
abundance: once
CDR3nt: TGTGCCAGTAGTACCCTCCTAGGCGCTCAAGGTGAGCAGTTCTTC
CDR3aa: CASSTLLGAQGEQFF

v_gene: TRBV7-3
j_gene: TRBJ2-5
d_gene: TRBD1
abundance: NA
CDR3nt: TGTGCCAGCAGCTTGGGACAGGGCGAAGGAGAGACCCAGTACTTC
CDR3aa: CASSLGQGEGETQYF

v_gene: TRBV5-5
j_gene: TRBJ2-2
d_gene: NA
abundance: NA
CDR3nt: TGTGCCAGCAATCCCTACGGGGCCGGGGAGCTGTTTTTT
CDR3aa: CASNPYGAGELFF

v_gene: TRBV7-2
j_gene: TRBJ2-1
d_gene: NA
abundance: NA
CDR3nt: TGTGCCAGCAGGGGAGCTAGCTTCAATGAGCAGTTCTTC
CDR3aa: CASRGASFNEQFF

v_gene: TRBV6-6
j_gene: TRBJ2-7
d_gene: TRBD2
abundance: NA
CDR3nt: TGTGCCAGCAGTGATAGGACTAGCGAAAGACCCGAGCAGTACTTC
CDR3aa: CASSDRTSERPEQYF

v_gene: TRBV7-3
j_gene: TRBJ2-3
d_gene: TRBD1
abundance: once
CDR3nt: TGTGCCAGCAGCCGACAGGGGGGCTTCACAGATACGCAGTATTTT
CDR3aa: CASSRQGGFTDTQYF

v_gene: TRBV4-1
j_gene: TRBJ1-2
d_gene: NA
abundance: NA
CDR3nt: TGCGCCAGCAGCCAAACAGTTTTCTATGGCTACACCTTC
CDR3aa: CASSQTVFYGYTF

v_gene: TRBV27
j_gene: TRBJ1-2
d_gene: TRBD1
abundance: once
CDR3nt: TGTGCCAGCAGTTTATCGAGGACAGGGGATGGCTACACCTTC
CDR3aa: CASSLSRTGDGYTF

v_gene: TRBV5-5
j_gene: TRBJ2-3
d_gene: TRBD1
abundance: NA
CDR3nt: TGTGCCAGCGCTGACAGGGCCCTAATGGGAACAGATACGCAGTATTTT
CDR3aa: CASADRALMGTDTQYF

v_gene: TRBV5-1
j_gene: TRBJ1-1
d_gene: TRBD1
abundance: NA
CDR3nt: TGCGCCAGCAGCAGCAGGGGGCTGAACACTGAAGCTTTCTTT
CDR3aa: CASSSRGLNTEAFF

v_gene: TRBV29-1
j_gene: TRBJ2-3
d_gene: NA
abundance: NA
CDR3nt: TGCAGCGTTGACGGGTTGGAGGGGGCTAGAACAGATACGCAGTATTTT
CDR3aa: CSVDGLEGARTDTQYF

v_gene: TRBV9
j_gene: TRBJ1-1
d_gene: TRBD1
abundance: NA
CDR3nt: TGTGCCAGCAGCGTAGGATCGACAGGGGACACTGAAGCTTTCTTT
CDR3aa: CASSVGSTGDTEAFF

v_gene: TRBV11-2
j_gene: TRBJ2-3
d_gene: TRBD2
abundance: NA
CDR3nt: TGTGCCAGCAGCTTATCGGGGCGGGGGGGCACAGATACGCAGTATTTT
CDR3aa: CASSLSGRGGTDTQYF

v_gene: TRBV27
j_gene: TRBJ2-7
d_gene: NA
abundance: NA
CDR3nt: TGTGCCAGCAGTTTAGGGGCCGGGTACGAGCAGTACTTC
CDR3aa: CASSLGAGYEQYF

v_gene: TRBV5-8
j_gene: TRBJ2-3
d_gene: NA
abundance: NA
CDR3nt: TGTGCCAGCAGCACACTAGTAGGGACAGATACGCAGTATTTT
CDR3aa: CASSTLVGTDTQYF

v_gene: TRBV5-1
j_gene: TRBJ2-2
d_gene: TRBD1
abundance: NA
CDR3nt: TGCGCCAGCAGCTACCGGGACAGTGAGACCGGGGAGCTGTTTTTT
CDR3aa: CASSYRDSETGELFF

v_gene: TRBV5-1
j_gene: TRBJ1-6
d_gene: TRBD1
abundance: few
CDR3nt: TGCGCCAGCAGACCGGGACAGGGAGAGAATTCACCCCTCCACTTT
CDR3aa: CASRPGQGENSPLHF

v_gene: TRBV10-3
j_gene: TRBJ2-7
d_gene: NA
abundance: NA
CDR3nt: TGTGCCGGGTCGGGTCGGGACACTTTCTCCTACGAGCAGTACTTC
CDR3aa: CAGSGRDTFSYEQYF

v_gene: TRBV29-1
j_gene: TRBJ2-7
d_gene: NA
abundance: many
CDR3nt: TGCAGCGGGGGCGAGACCTACGAGCAGTACTTC
CDR3aa: CSGGETYEQYF

v_gene: TRBV7-3
j_gene: TRBJ2-1
d_gene: TRBD1
abundance: NA
CDR3nt: TGTGCCAGCAGCACTGGACAGGGGGCAAAGCAGTTCTTC
CDR3aa: CASSTGQGAKQFF

v_gene: TRBV10-1
j_gene: TRBJ1-1
d_gene: NA
abundance: few
CDR3nt: TGCGCCAGCAGTGAGCGAAACAGGGTTGGAGCTTTCTTT
CDR3aa: CASSERNRVGAFF

v_gene: TRBV30
j_gene: TRBJ1-1
d_gene: NA
abundance: NA
CDR3nt: TGTGCCTGGAGCGACAGCGGGCCGGGGGCTTTCTTT
CDR3aa: CAWSDSGPGAFF

v_gene: TRBV7-9
j_gene: TRBJ2-3
d_gene: NA
abundance: NA
CDR3nt: TGTGCCAGCAGCTTACGGAACAGGGACACAGATACGCAGTATTTT
CDR3aa: CASSLRNRDTDTQYF

v_gene: TRBV12-5
j_gene: TRBJ1-3
d_gene: NA
abundance: NA
CDR3nt: TGTGCTAGTGGCCCAGGCCTCTCTGGAAACACCATATATTTT
CDR3aa: CASGPGLSGNTIYF

v_gene: TRBV10-2
j_gene: TRBJ2-7
d_gene: TRBD1
abundance: NA
CDR3nt: TGCGCCAGCAGCGTAGGACAGGCCTCCTACGAGCAGTACTTC
CDR3aa: CASSVGQASYEQYF